The 27 T cell receptor beta chains below all came from one sample that was sequenced in a study of human T cells and chemical hapten exposure. TCRdb ran MiXCR on the RACE reads and lists one entry per CDR3 protein. The sample has 300,000 to 400,000 distinct CDR3 sequences; around 7% are singletons. The sample's time point: patch test 1, 2 weeks after DPC sensitization. Treatment described: therapeutic diphenylcyclopropenone sensitization with weekly scalp DPC. Sequencing used whole blood, obtained in connection with sensitization to the hapten diphenylcyclopropenone (DPC). The receptors here all came from a woman younger than 30 with alopecia areata. Some clones in this sample may be carry-over from other donors' samples.

This clonotype occurred a few times. J is TRBJ1-5 and V is TRBV6-5, with D uncertain. This CDR3 spans 13 amino acids. Germline V gene lookup returns CDR1 MNHEY and CDR2 SVGAGI. V lost 4 bases and J lost 6, with 10 bases in between. The CDR3 protein is CASSFYGGQPQHF. In nucleotides, the CDR3 is TGTGCCAGCAGTTTTTACGGCGGTCAGCCCCAGCATTTT.

This clonotype was found a few times. This rearrangement joins TRBV7-9 to TRBJ1-5, with 8 bases lining up with TRBD1. V was clipped by 1 base and J by 2 bases; unmatched bases: 10. The V gene's germline CDR1 is SEHNR and CDR2 FQNEAQ (reference sequence). There are 18 residues in the CDR3. The CDR3 nucleotides read TGTGCCAGCAGCTTAGGCGCGGGGACAGGATGGGGCAATCAGCCCCAGCATTTT. Protein product: CASSLGAGTGWGNQPQHF.

This clonotype was seen many times. V gene TRBV4-3 combines with J gene TRBJ1-5; weak D call: TRBD1 (5 bases). Germline CDR1 reads LGHNA; CDR2 reads YSLEER. The CDR3 loop spans 15 amino acids. V was clipped by 0 bases and J by 7 bases, with 13 bases between them. For the CDR3, the DNA is TGCGCCAGCAGCCAAGAAGATTATGGGGGGCAGCCCCAGCATTTT. Protein: CASSQEDYGGQPQHF.

For this clonotype: The junction shows a germline mismatch at one end, possibly a read error. The gene calls are TRBV20-1 and TRBJ2-1; 10 bases fit TRBD2. CDR3 length: 14 residues. The germline V gene encodes CDR1 DFQATT and CDR2 SNEGSKA (reference sequence). This CDR3 is CSVRTGTSENEQFF. The CDR3 coding sequence is TGCAGTGTTAGAACCGGGACTAGCGAGAATGAGCAGTTCTTC.

V is TRBV4-2 and J is TRBJ2-2, with a weak D call TRBD2 (7 bases). Germline V gene lookup returns CDR1 LGHNA and CDR2 YNFKEQ. CDR3 length: 18 residues. The germline V and J ends were trimmed by 3 bases and 7 bases, with 24 bases remaining between them. The CDR3 loop is CASSQGSLRGAVNGELFF. In nucleotides, the CDR3 is TGTGCCAGCAGCCAGGGAAGCCTCCGGGGGGCTGTCAACGGGGAGCTGTTTTTT.

The chain couples TRBV28 to TRBJ2-6; D gene uncertain. This CDR3 comprises 14 residues. V lost 8 bases and J 0 bases, leaving 8 bases between the germline ends. Germline CDR1 MDHEN, CDR2 SYDVKM. The DNA of the CDR3 is TGTGCCAGCCAAGGGTCCTCTGGGGCCAACGTCCTGACTTTC. This codes for CASQGSSGANVLTF. Full variable domain (missing parts from reference TRBV28 and TRBJ2-6): DVKVTQSSRYLVKRTGEKVFLECVQDMDHENMFWYRQDPGLGLRLIYFSYDVKMKEKGDIPEGYSVSREKKERFSLILESASTNQTSMYLCASQGSSGANVLTFGAGSRLTVL.

This clonotype appeared a few times. The chain joins TRBV7-2 to TRBJ2-7; D may be TRBD1 (5 bases). The ends were cut back, 6 bases at V and 2 bases at J, with 8 bases in the middle. This CDR3 contains 12 residues. Germline V gene lookup returns CDR1 SGHTA and CDR2 FQGNSA. In DNA form, the CDR3 reads TGTGCCAGCAGACAGGCCCCCTACGAGCAGTACTTC. Its protein is CASRQAPYEQYF.

The V gene is TRBV3-1, the J gene TRBJ1-3, with D possibly being TRBD1 (6 bases). V lost 4 bases and J 4 bases, leaving 11 bases between the germline ends. The CDR3 totals 14 residues. Germline V gene data show CDR1 as LGHDT and CDR2 as YNNKEL (reference sequence). The CDR3 DNA sequence: TGTGCCAGCAGCCGGGACACTGAGGGAAACACCATATATTTT. It codes for CASSRDTEGNTIYF.

The chain employs TRBV6-6 and TRBJ2-5, with 12 nucleotides matching TRBD2. V was clipped by 5 bases and J by 0 bases; unmatched bases: 4. Germline CDR1 reads MNHNY; CDR2 reads SVGAGI (reference sequence). The CDR3 runs to 16 residues. The CDR3 sequence: CASSQTSGGYQETQYF. CDR3 nucleotides: TGTGCCAGCAGTCAAACTAGCGGGGGGTACCAAGAGACCCAGTACTTC.

The rearrangement uses TRBV20-1 and TRBJ1-5; D uncertain. Per the germline V gene, CDR1 is DFQATT and CDR2 is SNEGSKA (reference sequence). V was shortened by 4 bases and J by 0 bases, with 7 bases between the two germline ends. This CDR3 contains 13 residues. The CDR3 loop reads CSAIPDSNQPQHF. CDR3 sequence (DNA): TGCAGTGCTATACCAGATAGCAATCAGCCCCAGCATTTT.

As to this clonotype: A clone one base away is much larger, so this may be a read error. V and J are TRBV28 and TRBJ2-5; D not resolved. The CDR3 consists of 11 residues. Per germline, CDR1 MDHEN and CDR2 SYDVKM. V dropped 6 bases and J dropped 3 bases, with 5 bases sitting between them. For the CDR3, the DNA is TGTGCCAGCAGCCACGAAGAGACCCAGTACTTC. It is translated as CASSHEETQYF.

As to this clonotype: A read error is possible here, since a much larger clone lies one base away. The chain has TRBV28 and TRBJ2-7; D gene uncertain. This CDR3 has 15 amino acids. Germline V gene sequence: CDR1 MDHEN, CDR2 SYDVKM. The CDR3 bases are TGTGCCGGCAGTTTATGGGGTCAGTCTCCCTACGAGCAGTACTTC. This sequence encodes CAGSLWGQSPYEQYF.

V gene TRBV5-1 combines with J gene TRBJ2-7, with 8 bases identical to TRBD1. The trim removed 5 bases at V and 3 bases at J, leaving 7 bases unmatched. This CDR3 contains 14 residues. Per germline, CDR1 SGHRS and CDR2 YFSETQ. Written as DNA, the CDR3 is TGCGCCAGCAGACGACAGGGGACAAACTACGAGCAGTACTTC. Residues: CASRRQGTNYEQYF.

This clonotype was counted only a few times. The rearrangement links TRBV10-3 to TRBJ1-1, with D perhaps matching TRBD1 (5 bases). The ends were cut back, 5 bases at V and 3 bases at J, with 13 bases in the middle. CDR3 length: 14 amino acids. Germline CDR1 reads ENHRY; CDR2 reads SYGVKD. This CDR3 is CAISLIPGDTEAFF. The CDR3 nucleotides read TGTGCCATCAGTCTCATACCGGGGGACACTGAAGCTTTCTTT.

Many counts were recorded for this clonotype. J is TRBJ2-7 and V is TRBV25-1; a weak D match, TRBD2 (6 bases). Germline loops: CDR1 MGHDK, CDR2 SYGVNS. Trimming removed 3 bases from V and 8 bases from J, with 20 bases in between. CDR3 length: 15 residues. Here the CDR3 reads CASSDSAGPTVKQYF. As DNA, the CDR3 is TGTGCCAGCAGTGACTCGGCGGGGCCTACCGTCAAGCAGTACTTC.

V and J are TRBV3-1 and TRBJ2-5; D might be TRBD2 (5 bases). V was shortened by 5 bases and J by 4 bases, with 8 bases between the two germline ends. Germline V gives CDR1 LGHDT, CDR2 YNNKEL (reference sequence). This CDR3 spans 12 amino acids. The CDR3, as DNA: TGTGCCAGCAGCGAAGGGAGAGAGACCCAGTACTTC. Translated: CASSEGRETQYF.

This clonotype was counted at least ten times. The rearrangement uses TRBV28 and TRBJ1-5; D is uncertain. The CDR3 contains 13 residues. Trimming pared 8 bases from V and 2 bases from J, leaving 10 bases between. Germline V lookup: CDR1 MDHEN, CDR2 SYDVKM. The CDR3 reads CASLRIGNQPQHF. CDR3 DNA: TGTGCCAGCCTACGAATTGGCAATCAGCCCCAGCATTTT.

The V call is TRBV2, the J call TRBJ2-5; 11 nucleotides line up with TRBD1. This CDR3 spans 13 amino acids. V trimming: 10 bases; J trimming: 4 bases; junction bases outside the gene matches: 5. Germline V lookup: CDR1 SNHLY, CDR2 FYNNEI. CDR3 loop: CANGQGAGETQYF. The CDR3 DNA reads TGTGCCAACGGACAGGGGGCCGGAGAGACCCAGTACTTC.

This clonotype was recorded at least ten times. The CDR3 nucleotides are TGTGCCAGCAGCCAAGATATCGGTAGGGACTCAGGGAGCCCCCAAGATCATACGCAGTATTTT. As protein: CASSQDIGRDSGSPQDHTQYF. This rearrangement joins TRBV4-2 to TRBJ2-3; possible D gene TRBD2, 6 bases. The V gene's germline CDR1 is LGHNA and CDR2 YNFKEQ. The V and J ends lost 0 bases and 7 bases respectively, with 32 bases between them. The CDR3 contains 21 residues.

This clonotype was recorded at least ten times. The chain joins TRBV29-1 to TRBJ2-3; D is unclear. The CDR3 sequence is 15 residues long. Trimming took 6 bases from V and 1 from J, leaving 17 bases between them. The germline gives CDR1 SQVTM, CDR2 ANQGSEA. The DNA of the CDR3 is TGCAGCGTGTTAGATCCGGTCATGGGCACAGATACGCAGTATTTT. As protein: CSVLDPVMGTDTQYF.

This clonotype appeared many times. The V gene is TRBV7-2, the J gene TRBJ2-3; the D is unclear. In germline, CDR1 is SGHTA, CDR2 FQGNSA. V shed 2 bases and J shed 5 bases, with 8 bases lying between them. CDR3 size: 13 residues. DNA for the CDR3: TGTGCCAGCAGCTTAAGAAGGTTAGATACGCAGTATTTT. Translating gives CASSLRRLDTQYF.

This clonotype was counted a few times. One end of the junction varies from germline; a read error may be responsible. The chain uses TRBV6-1 and TRBJ2-7; tentatively, D is TRBD1 or TRBD2 (5 bases each). Germline V gives CDR1 MNHNS, CDR2 SASEGT. CDR3 length: 19 residues. The CDR3: CAGSEISRRGLKPSREQYF. The CDR3 region has the DNA TGTGCCGGCAGTGAAATTTCTCGACGGGGCCTGAAGCCGTCTCGGGAGCAGTACTTC.

This chain uses TRBV2 with TRBJ2-7; TRBD1 or TRBD2 may be the D gene (5 bases each). Trimming left V 2 bases short and J 4 bases short, with 9 bases between. Germline V gene data show CDR1 as SNHLY and CDR2 as FYNNEI. CDR3 length: 13 residues. The chain's CDR3 is CASSELGEYEQYF. CDR3 DNA: TGTGCCAGCAGTGAATTGGGGGAGTACGAGCAGTACTTC.

This clonotype was seen more than once but under ten times. Relative to the germline gene, one junction end is altered; a read error may explain this. The chain couples TRBV7-2 to TRBJ1-1; D may be TRBD1 (5 bases). CDR1 is SGHTA, CDR2 FQGNSA, per germline. This CDR3 spans 14 amino acids. For the CDR3, the DNA is TGTGCCAGCAGCAGGACACGTTCGAACTCTGAAGCTTTCTTT. It encodes CASSRTRSNSEAFF.

This clonotype was detected many times. The V call is TRBV29-1, the J call TRBJ2-7; maybe TRBD2 (7 bases). In germline, CDR1 is SQVTM, CDR2 ANQGSEA. Trimming took off 5 bases at V and 12 bases at J, with 17 bases between the two ends. This CDR3 contains 11 residues. In DNA form, the CDR3 reads TGCAGCGTTAGGTCGGGGGGCGAATGGTACTTC. This gives the protein CSVRSGGEWYF.

This clonotype turned up a few times. The J gene is TRBJ1-2, the V gene TRBV6-5; D remains unclear. Germline V gives CDR1 MNHEY, CDR2 SVGAGI. This CDR3 region has 15 residues. The V end was cut by 2 bases, the J end by 4 bases, with 14 bases between. The CDR3 DNA sequence: TGTGCCAGCAGTTACGGGCAGGCAGTTTTCTATGGCTACACCTTC. It yields the protein CASSYGQAVFYGYTF.

Only a few counts were recorded for this clonotype. The chain couples TRBV12-3 or TRBV12-4 to TRBJ2-3, with 13 positions matching TRBD2. This CDR3 is 18 amino acids long. J lost 0 bases, V lost 5 bases, and 8 bases had no gene match. The CDR3 spells CASSLWTSGGSSTDTQYF. CDR3 coding DNA: TGTGCCAGCAGTCTATGGACTAGCGGGGGATCTAGCACAGATACGCAGTATTTT.